Listed here are 5 T cell receptor beta chains from one sample, sequenced in a study of T cell changes during pregnancy in multiple sclerosis. Assay: immunoSEQ multiplex PCR; the TCRdb copy retains only in-frame clones and omits some. The top ten clones hold 0.85% of a sample with some 63,000 clones, roughly nine tenths of them seen once. Specimen: peripheral blood, collected before pregnancy. Source of these receptors: a female donor with multiple sclerosis, enrolled in a pregnancy study.

This clone was seen a single time. V is TRBV5-6 and J is TRBJ1-5; 8 positions match TRBD1. CDR3 size: 15 residues. Germline CDR1 is SGHDT and CDR2 is YYEEEE. The J segment lost 5 bases and the V segment lost 2 bases, leaving 6 bases of the junction unmatched. CDR3 nucleotide sequence: TGTGCCAGCAGCTTTCGACAGGGGTTTCATCAGCCCCAGCATTTT. Protein product: CASSFRQGFHQPQHF.

This clone showed up just once. The chain recombines TRBV11-2 with TRBJ2-1, with 9 bases matching TRBD2. This CDR3 comprises 15 residues. CDR1 is SGHAT and CDR2 is FQNNGV in the germline V gene. With V trimmed by 0 bases and J by 12 bases, 9 bases remained unmatched. CDR3 bases: TGTGCCAGCAGCTTAGACTTAGCGGGGGCCGTTCCGCAGTTCTTC. Translated, it gives CASSLDLAGAVPQFF.

The chain has TRBV4-1 and TRBJ2-2; 9 bases map to TRBD2. The germline gives CDR1 MGHRA, CDR2 YSYEKL. There are 18 residues in the CDR3. The ends lost 0 bases at V and 5 bases at J; junction bases unmatched: 10. In DNA form, the CDR3 reads TGCGCCAGCAGCCAAGAACGGAAGGGACTAGCTCAAACCGGGGAGCTGTTTTTT. It encodes CASSQERKGLAQTGELFF.

The chain joins TRBV4-1 to TRBJ2-2; 9 positions match TRBD1. Germline V gene sequence: CDR1 MGHRA, CDR2 YSYEKL. The ends lost 8 bases at V and 6 bases at J; junction bases unmatched: 4. This CDR3 has 13 amino acids. CDR3 nucleotides: TGCGCCAGCCGGACAGGGGTAGCCGGGGAGCTGTTTTTT. Its protein product is CASRTGVAGELFF.

The genes are TRBV30 and TRBJ1-1, with D possibly matching TRBD1 (6 bases). Germline V gene sequence: CDR1 GTSNPN, CDR2 SVGIG (reference sequence). This CDR3 spans 13 amino acids. V lost 4 bases and J lost 1, with 10 bases in between. The CDR3: CAWKPGQNTEAFF. The CDR3 bases are TGTGCCTGGAAGCCGGGACAGAACACTGAAGCTTTCTTT.